These 31 T cell receptor beta chains originate from one sample sequenced in a study of CD39 and CD103 CD8 tumor-infiltrating T cells. Method: immunoSEQ multiplex PCR; TCRdb's copy keeps in-frame clones and lacks some. Altogether 15,000 or so clones are present, over 80% being singletons, with the ten largest covering more than 4%. Material for sequencing was CD8+ T cells sorted from blood. The subset here: total memory CD8 T cells (CD45RA-CCR7+/-) from blood or uninvolved lymph node. Receptors originate from a human donor with head and neck squamous cell carcinoma.

This chain connects TRBV5-1 to TRBJ2-1, with D unresolved. CDR3 size: 12 residues. Trimming removed 1 base at V and 5 bases at J, with 4 bases between. In germline, CDR1 is SGHRS, CDR2 YFSETQ. In nucleotides, the CDR3 is TGCGCCAGCAGCTTGCTGAACAATGAGCAGTTCTTC. This sequence encodes CASSLLNNEQFF. Filled out from reference TRBV5-1 and TRBJ2-1, the complete variable domain reads KAGVTQTPRYLIKTRGQQVTLSCSPISGHRSVSWYQQTPGQGLQFLFEYFSETQRNKGNFPGRFSGRQFSNSRSEMNVSTLELGDSALYLCASSLLNNEQFFGPGTRLTVL.

The chain combines TRBV5-1 with TRBJ2-7; 9 bases line up with TRBD1. This CDR3 spans 15 amino acids. Trimming cost V 0 bases and J 4 bases; bases outside gene matches: 5. The germline CDR1 and CDR2 sequences are SGHRS and YFSETQ. CDR3 sequence (DNA): TGCGCCAGCAGCTTGGAGGGGACAGGGTCTTACGAGCAGTACTTC. Translated: CASSLEGTGSYEQYF.

V usage is TRBV10-2 and J usage is TRBJ1-2, with 10 bases aligning to TRBD1. CDR3 length equals 13 residues. The germline V gene encodes CDR1 WSHSY and CDR2 SAAADI. The J segment lost 3 bases and the V segment lost 9 bases, leaving 4 bases of the junction unmatched. The CDR3 bases are TGCGCCAGTGGACAGGGGGGTCACTATGGCTACACCTTC. Protein sequence: CASGQGGHYGYTF.

The chain couples TRBV13 to TRBJ2-3; no clear D gene. V was trimmed by 5 bases and J by 2 bases, leaving 17 bases between them. The CDR3 loop spans 16 amino acids. Per germline, CDR1 PRHDT and CDR2 FYEKMQ (reference sequence). Written as DNA, the CDR3 is TGTGCCAGCAGCCCCGCCCCCTTTCTCAACACAGATACGCAGTATTTT. Translating it yields CASSPAPFLNTDTQYF.

The rearrangement joins TRBV6-4 to TRBJ2-1; 8 bases align to TRBD2. The CDR3 contains 15 residues. CDR1 is MRHNA and CDR2 is SNTAGT in the germline V gene. Trimming took 3 bases from V and 10 from J; bases not matched to a gene: 11. The CDR3 DNA reads as TGTGCCAGCAGTGAAAATAGCGGGGCGGTAGGAGAGCAGTTCTTC. This sequence encodes CASSENSGAVGEQFF.

The V call is TRBV4-2, the J call TRBJ2-3; TRBD2 aligns across 10 bases. The length of the CDR3 is 13 residues. The ends lost 6 bases at V and 6 bases at J; junction bases unmatched: 3. CDR1 and CDR2 (germline): LGHNA, YNFKEQ. The CDR3: CASRTTSGDTQYF. The CDR3 bases are TGTGCCAGCAGAACGACTAGCGGGGATACGCAGTATTTT.

This chain uses TRBV19 with TRBJ2-1, with D possibly being TRBD1 (5 bases). This CDR3 is 13 amino acids long. The germline V gene encodes CDR1 LNHDA and CDR2 SQIVND (reference sequence). The ends were cut back, 5 bases at V and 4 bases at J, with 9 bases in the middle. As DNA, the CDR3 is TGTGCCAGTAGTGTAACAGGTTACAATGAGCAGTTCTTC. Translation: CASSVTGYNEQFF.

This clone was seen more than once but under ten times. The chain joins TRBV30 to TRBJ1-2; D not certain. From germline, CDR1 is GTSNPN and CDR2 SVGIG (reference sequence). The CDR3 is 13 residues long. The V end lost 8 bases, the J end lost 4 bases, and 17 bases lay between the germline ends. CDR3 nucleotide sequence: TGTGCCCGCTGGGGAGGCGACCTCTATGGCTACACCTTC. Translated: CARWGGDLYGYTF.

V usage is TRBV19 and J usage is TRBJ1-2; 11 bases align to TRBD1. The germline V gene encodes CDR1 LNHDA and CDR2 SQIVND (reference sequence). The CDR3 sequence is 17 residues long. After removal of 5 bases from V and 7 bases from J, the junction contained 15 bases not matched to a gene. The CDR3 DNA reads as TGTGCCAGTAGTCCAGGACAGGGGGCGACTTCCCGGCGTGGCTACACCTTC. Amino acids: CASSPGQGATSRRGYTF.

The rearrangement joins TRBV29-1 to TRBJ2-5, with 15 positions matching TRBD2. CDR3 length equals 15 residues. Germline CDR1 and CDR2: SQVTM and ANQGSEA. Trimming cost V 8 bases and J 5 bases; bases outside gene matches: 9. The CDR3 DNA is TGCAGCCCCTGGACTAGCGGGGGGGACGGGGAGACCCAGTACTTC. Protein product: CSPWTSGGDGETQYF.

The table lists this clone with a count of one. The chain uses TRBV28 and TRBJ2-7; no clear D. Germline assignment: CDR1 MDHEN and CDR2 SYDVKM. The CDR3 extends over 14 amino acids. V gave up 3 bases and J gave up 5 bases, with 14 bases separating them. CDR3 DNA sequence: TGTGCCAGCAGTTTGGGTGGGCGAGTGAACGAGCAGTACTTC. Its protein is CASSLGGRVNEQYF.

J is TRBJ2-1 and V is TRBV9, with unresolved D. The CDR3 runs 14 residues. V dropped 3 bases and J dropped 0 bases, with 7 bases sitting between them. Germline CDR1 is SGDLS and CDR2 is YYNGEE. The CDR3 coding sequence is TGTGCCAGCAGCGATGGAAGCTCCTACAATGAGCAGTTCTTC. The encoded protein is CASSDGSSYNEQFF.

CDR3 sequence (DNA): TGCGCCAGCAGCCTAGGACAGGCTAGCTCCTACGAGCAGTACTTC. This gives the protein CASSLGQASSYEQYF. The rearrangement uses TRBV4-1 and TRBJ2-7; 7 positions agree with TRBD1. This CDR3 region has 15 residues. Trimming at V came to 4 bases and at J to 0 bases, leaving 6 bases not matched to a gene. Per germline, CDR1 MGHRA and CDR2 YSYEKL.

The V call is TRBV28, the J call TRBJ2-7, with 9 bases matching TRBD1. The V segment lost 5 bases and the J segment 2 bases; nucleotides outside the gene matches: 1. This CDR3 spans 13 amino acids. Germline V lookup: CDR1 MDHEN, CDR2 SYDVKM. The CDR3 sequence is CASSRQGAYEQYF. DNA for the CDR3: TGTGCCAGCAGTAGACAGGGGGCCTACGAGCAGTACTTC.

This chain connects TRBV5-6 to TRBJ1-1, with D unresolved. This CDR3 has 12 residues. Deletions cut 4 bases from V and 4 bases from J, with 8 bases between. Germline CDR1 reads SGHDT; CDR2 reads YYEEEE. In DNA, the CDR3 is TGTGCCAGCAGCGCCGGGAGCACTGAAGCTTTCTTT. It is translated as CASSAGSTEAFF.

The chain joins TRBV5-6 to TRBJ2-1; 9 nucleotides align to TRBD1. After removal of 0 bases from V and 3 bases from J, the junction contained 4 bases not matched to a gene. CDR1 SGHDT and CDR2 YYEEEE come from the germline V gene. CDR3 length: 16 residues. CDR3 DNA: TGTGCCAGCAGCTTGGGGGGACAGGGTCTCTACAATGAGCAGTTCTTC. Its translation is CASSLGGQGLYNEQFF.

The gene calls are TRBV4-1 and TRBJ2-7; tentatively, D is TRBD2 (6 bases). Per the germline V gene, CDR1 is MGHRA and CDR2 is YSYEKL. CDR3 length: 15 amino acids. V lost 4 bases, J lost 9 bases, and 22 bases lay in between. CDR3 loop: CASSPFGGPRSVQYF. CDR3 sequence (DNA): TGCGCCAGCAGCCCCTTTGGAGGGCCTAGGTCTGTGCAGTACTTC.

The chain couples TRBV6-4 to TRBJ1-1, with unresolved D. This CDR3 has 12 residues. Trimming took off 4 bases at V and 3 bases at J, with 6 bases between the two ends. Germline V gene sequence: CDR1 MRHNA, CDR2 SNTAGT. The DNA of the CDR3 is TGTGCCAGCAGTGTGGAGGACACTGAAGCTTTCTTT. Translated: CASSVEDTEAFF.

The V call is TRBV14, the J call TRBJ1-2; D call uncertain. V was pared by 1 base and J by 4 bases, with 13 bases between. Germline V gene data show CDR1 as SGHDN and CDR2 as FVKESK. The CDR3 length is 15 residues. This CDR3 is CASSQGRERFYGYTF. CDR3 DNA sequence: TGTGCCAGCAGCCAAGGACGGGAACGATTCTATGGCTACACCTTC.

The chain links TRBV27 to TRBJ2-3, with 8 bases identical to TRBD2. There are 17 residues in the CDR3. Germline lookup yields CDR1 MNHEY and CDR2 SMNVEV (reference sequence). Germline trimming cut 4 bases from V and 0 bases from J; bases unmatched to any gene: 9. In DNA form, the CDR3 reads TGTGCCAGCAGTTCCCCGTTAGCGGGGCTAAGCACAGATACGCAGTATTTT. Translated: CASSSPLAGLSTDTQYF.

The chain has TRBV5-4 and TRBJ2-1; 14 bases line up with TRBD2. This CDR3 spans 14 amino acids. Germline trimming cut 3 bases from V and 8 bases from J; bases unmatched to any gene: 1. Germline CDR1 reads SGHNT; CDR2 reads YYREEE (reference sequence). This CDR3 is CASSWTSGGYEQFF. CDR3 DNA sequence: TGTGCCAGCAGCTGGACTAGCGGGGGGTATGAGCAGTTCTTC.

CDR3: CASTYRGVSNQPQHF. CDR3 bases: TGTGCCAGCACCTACAGGGGGGTCAGCAATCAGCCCCAGCATTTT. The chain recombines TRBV6-1 with TRBJ1-5; the match to TRBD1 covers 8 bases. Germline-derived CDR1 and CDR2 are MNHNS and SASEGT. The CDR3 contains 15 residues. V was clipped by 7 bases and J by 1 base; unmatched bases: 6.

The chain joins TRBV2 to TRBJ1-5; TRBD1 is a possible D gene (5 bases). The germline V and J ends were trimmed by 1 base and 7 bases, with 11 bases remaining between them. The germline gives CDR1 SNHLY, CDR2 FYNNEI. The CDR3 length is 14 residues. In nucleotides, the CDR3 is TGTGCCAGCAGTGAAGTGTCCAGGGACCAGCCCCAGCATTTT. It specifies CASSEVSRDQPQHF.

The chain combines TRBV5-5 with TRBJ2-6; D is unclear. Germline V lookup: CDR1 SGHKS, CDR2 YYEKEE (reference sequence). The CDR3 consists of 16 residues. With 1 base removed from V and 4 bases from J, the gap between germline ends came to 12 bases. The CDR3 coding sequence is TGTGCCAGCAGCTTGTCGTGGGGTCTGGGGGCCAACGTCCTGACTTTC. It encodes CASSLSWGLGANVLTF.

The chain employs TRBV6-6 and TRBJ1-1; 10 bases fit TRBD1. Germline loops: CDR1 MNHNY, CDR2 SVGAGI (reference sequence). This CDR3 is 16 amino acids long. V shed 4 bases, J shed 1 base, and the junction held 6 bases outside the gene matches. This chain's CDR3 is CASSSWDRGKNTEAFF. CDR3 nucleotides: TGTGCCAGCAGTTCCTGGGACAGGGGAAAGAACACTGAAGCTTTCTTT.

There are a few counts of this clone. V is TRBV14 and J is TRBJ1-2, with 8 bases that match TRBD1. The CDR3 is 13 residues long. V shed 3 bases and J 8 bases; nucleotides not matched to a gene: 5. CDR1 and CDR2 from the germline V gene are SGHDN and FVKESK. Written as DNA, the CDR3 is TGTGCCAGCAGCCACACTGGACAGGGAGGCTACACCTTC. It yields the protein CASSHTGQGGYTF.

This clone came up once. The J gene is TRBJ1-1, the V gene TRBV11-2; the match to TRBD1 covers 7 bases. CDR1 and CDR2 (germline): SGHAT, FQNNGV. The V gene end was trimmed by 1 base and the J gene end by 5 bases; junction bases not matched to a gene: 16. The CDR3 has 18 residues. The CDR3 region is CASSLAPWTGKEGTEAFF. The CDR3 DNA is TGTGCCAGCAGCTTAGCCCCCTGGACAGGAAAAGAAGGGACTGAAGCTTTCTTT.

The V gene is TRBV6-9, the J gene TRBJ2-2, with 9 bases identical to TRBD1. CDR1 and CDR2 (germline): MNHGY, SVAAGI. Losses at the gene ends were 5 bases for V and 4 bases for J; bases not matched to a gene: 11. The length of the CDR3 is 17 residues. The CDR3 DNA is TGTGCCAGCAGTAGGGAAGGGGGACAGGGTTGCACCGGGGAGCTGTTTTTT. Residues: CASSREGGQGCTGELFF.

The V gene is TRBV19, the J gene TRBJ2-1; tentative D call: TRBD2 (6 bases). CDR1 LNHDA and CDR2 SQIVND come from the germline V gene (reference sequence). The CDR3 is made up of 15 amino acids. The germline V and J ends were trimmed by 5 bases and 1 base, with 12 bases remaining between them. CDR3 residues: CASSPIGGSYNEQFF. The CDR3 DNA reads as TGTGCCAGTAGTCCGATCGGGGGTTCCTACAATGAGCAGTTCTTC.

This chain uses TRBV18 with TRBJ2-5, with D possibly being TRBD1 or TRBD2 (5 bases each). The V end lost 0 bases, the J end lost 1 base, and 12 bases lay between the germline ends. This CDR3 contains 16 residues. Per the germline V gene, CDR1 is KGHSH and CDR2 is LQKENI. CDR3 DNA: TGTGCCAGCTCACCACCGGGACCCCCTCGCCAAGAGACCCAGTACTTC. This translates into CASSPPGPPRQETQYF.

The V gene is TRBV4-1, the J gene TRBJ2-7, with 7 bases that match TRBD1. Germline assignment: CDR1 MGHRA and CDR2 YSYEKL. The CDR3 runs to 14 residues. Trimming removed 1 base from V and 2 bases from J; junction bases left unmatched: 2. In nucleotides, the CDR3 is TGCGCCAGCAGCCAAGCGACAGGGACCTACGAGCAGTACTTC. Its translation: CASSQATGTYEQYF.